What follows describes a single T cell receptor (beta chain). What it recognizes is unknown. Mismatch with germline at one junction end may stem from a read error. The same CDR3 also results from other DNA sequences found in this sample. CDR3 length: 14 amino acids. Germline V gives CDR1 MNHNS, CDR2 SASEGT. This specimen belongs to a study of cytomegalovirus exposure and HLA in healthy donors. The primer mix had 60 Vbeta and 13 Jbeta primers. Repertoires were generated with immunoSEQ multiplex PCR, while TCRdb's copy carries only in-frame clones and drops some. The sample's table shows 35,000 to 45,000 clones. The study, taken as a whole, reports: Later analysis indicated greater clonal expansion among HLA-associated TCR beta chains than among equally common other chains.

Sequencing was performed on PBMCs. The TCR originated in a male donor in good health and CMV-seronegative. This chain uses TRBV6-1 with TRBJ1-2; 7 bases line up with TRBD1. CDR3 loop: CASSRQGANYGYTF. The CDR3 DNA follows: TGTGCCAGCAGTCGACAGGGAGCTAACTATGGTTACACCTTC.